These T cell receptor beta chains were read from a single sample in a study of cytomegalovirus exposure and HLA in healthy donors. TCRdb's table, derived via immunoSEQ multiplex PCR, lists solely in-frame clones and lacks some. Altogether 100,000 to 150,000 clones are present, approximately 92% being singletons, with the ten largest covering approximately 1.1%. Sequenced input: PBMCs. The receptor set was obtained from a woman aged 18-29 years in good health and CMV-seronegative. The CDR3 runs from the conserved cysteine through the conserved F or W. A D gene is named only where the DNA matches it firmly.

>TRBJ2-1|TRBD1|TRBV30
CAWNLRYRDRGYNEQFF
TGTGCCTGGAATCTTCGTTACCGGGACAGGGGGTACAATGAGCAGTTCTTC
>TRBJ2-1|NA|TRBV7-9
CASRRRTVNNEQFF
TGTGCCAGCAGAAGAAGGACAGTTAACAATGAGCAGTTCTTC
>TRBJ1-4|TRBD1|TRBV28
CASSPTGGAGEKLFF
TGTGCCAGCAGCCCGACAGGGGGCGCAGGTGAAAAACTGTTTTTT
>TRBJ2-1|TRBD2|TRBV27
CASSTPTSGLNNEQFF
TGTGCCAGCAGTACCCCAACTAGCGGGTTAAACAATGAGCAGTTCTTC
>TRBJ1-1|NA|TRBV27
CASSPPGAEAFF
TGTGCCAGCAGCCCCCCGGGAGCTGAAGCTTTCTTT
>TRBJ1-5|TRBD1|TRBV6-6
CASSRTGTDQPQHF
TGTGCCAGCAGTCGGACAGGGACGGATCAGCCCCAGCATTTT
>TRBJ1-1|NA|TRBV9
CASSATPGRGTEAFF
TGTGCCAGCAGCGCGACCCCCGGACGGGGCACTGAAGCTTTCTTT
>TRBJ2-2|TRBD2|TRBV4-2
CASSRTSVNTGELFF
TGTGCCAGCAGTCGGACTAGCGTCAACACCGGGGAGCTGTTTTTT
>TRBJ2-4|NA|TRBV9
CASSARDSLPNIQYF
TGTGCCAGCAGCGCCCGGGACTCTCTGCCAAACATTCAGTACTTC
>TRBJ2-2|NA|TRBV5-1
CASSSGLSTGELFF
TGCGCCAGCAGCTCGGGACTCTCCACCGGGGAGCTGTTTTTT
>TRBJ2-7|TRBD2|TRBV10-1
CASSESSSGSHEQYF
TGCGCCAGCAGTGAGTCGTCTAGCGGGAGTCACGAGCAGTACTTC
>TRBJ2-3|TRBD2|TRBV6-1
CASIRAGGSTDTQYF
TGTGCCAGCATCAGAGCGGGGGGGAGCACAGATACGCAGTATTTT
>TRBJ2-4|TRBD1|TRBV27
CASSPGQGWNIQYF
TGTGCCAGCAGTCCCGGACAGGGGTGGAACATTCAGTACTTC
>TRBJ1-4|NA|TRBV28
CASSLEGTNEKLFF
TGTGCCAGCAGTTTGGAGGGAACTAATGAAAAACTGTTTTTT
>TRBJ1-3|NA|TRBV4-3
CASSQKLSSGNTIYF
TGCGCCAGCAGCCAAAAGTTGAGCTCTGGAAACACCATATATTTT
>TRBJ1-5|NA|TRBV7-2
CASSQGSNQPQHF
TGTGCCAGCAGCCAGGGCAGCAATCAGCCCCAGCATTTT